Listed here is a single T cell receptor (beta chain). The data stem from a study of response to subunit inactivated influenza vaccine. From germline, CDR1 is DFQATT and CDR2 SNEGSKA (reference sequence). The CDR3 loop spans 13 amino acids. V was clipped by 3 bases and J by 5 bases, with 12 bases between them. MiXCR, applied by TCRdb to the RT-PCR reads, yields one record per CDR3 protein. The sample has hundreds of thousands of distinct CDR3 sequences; 10% to 15% are singletons. The gene calls are TRBV20-1 and TRBJ2-3, with a possible D match to TRBD2 (5 bases). The starting material was PBMCs from blood, obtained roughly 6 weeks after vaccination. The clonotype originates from a man between 45 and 60 years old who received an inactivated influenza vaccine. CDR3 sequence reads: CSARERLGDTQYF. The CDR3 DNA sequence: TGCAGTGCTAGGGAGCGGTTGGGAGATACGCAGTATTTT.